These 9 T cell receptor beta chains originate from one sample sequenced in a study of shared clonotypes between healthy human individuals. Sequencing used immunoSEQ multiplex PCR; TCRdb keeps in-frame clones, though not all of them. Seen here are millions of clones, less than 95% observed once, and the top ten hold around 1.1%. In the naive CD8 group, cells lacked CD45RO and were positively selected for CCR7, so terminally differentiated effector memory CD45RA+ cells were left out. Input material: naive CD8+ T cells sorted from blood. These TCRs come from a man between 18 and 29 years old in good health.

V usage is TRBV4-1 and J usage is TRBJ2-2; D unclear. Germline V gene lookup returns CDR1 MGHRA and CDR2 YSYEKL. With 4 bases removed from V and 8 bases from J, the gap between germline ends came to 11 bases. The CDR3 is 13 amino acids. CDR3 sequence (DNA): TGCGCCAGCAGCCCTTCCATGTCGGGGGAGCTGTTTTTT. It specifies CASSPSMSGELFF.

The gene calls are TRBV5-6 and TRBJ2-4, with TRBD2 matching over 9 bases. V shed 0 bases and J 3 bases; nucleotides not matched to a gene: 10. Germline V CDR1 and CDR2: SGHDT, YYEEEE. This CDR3 is built from 18 residues. CDR3 region: CASSLALAGFGGKNIQYF. The DNA of the CDR3 is TGTGCCAGCAGCTTGGCCCTAGCGGGATTCGGGGGCAAAAACATTCAGTACTTC.

V gene TRBV7-9 combines with J gene TRBJ2-2; D gene uncertain. Trimming removed 6 bases from V and 5 bases from J, with 4 bases in between. This CDR3 has 11 residues. Germline-derived CDR1 and CDR2 are SEHNR and FQNEAQ (reference sequence). The chain's CDR3 is CASRATGELFF. The CDR3 DNA follows: TGTGCCAGCAGAGCTACCGGGGAGCTGTTTTTT.

CDR3 in amino acids: CASRAESTGNTQYF. CDR3 DNA: TGTGCCAGCAGGGCGGAATCGACAGGGAATACGCAGTATTTT. The V and J genes are TRBV25-1 and TRBJ2-3; 7 bases line up with TRBD1. Germline assignment: CDR1 MGHDK and CDR2 SYGVNS. The CDR3 contains 14 residues. The V and J ends lost 6 bases and 7 bases, in that order; junction bases with no gene match: 10.

The chain uses TRBV13 and TRBJ2-2; D remains unclear. The CDR3 sequence is 15 residues long. V shed 2 bases and J shed 1 base, with 8 bases lying between them. CDR1 and CDR2 from the germline V gene are PRHDT and FYEKMQ (reference sequence). This CDR3 reads CASSLRTENTGELFF. CDR3 sequence (DNA): TGTGCCAGCAGCTTACGGACGGAGAACACCGGGGAGCTGTTTTTT. Variable domain in full (rest from reference TRBV13 and TRBJ2-2): AAGVIQSPRHLIKEKRETATLKCYPIPRHDTVYWYQQGPGQDPQFLISFYEKMQSDKGSIPDRFSAQQFSDYHSELNMSSLELGDSALYFCASSLRTENTGELFFGEGSRLTVL.

The V and J genes are TRBV13 and TRBJ1-1; D unclear. The CDR3 sequence is 16 residues long. CDR1 PRHDT and CDR2 FYEKMQ come from the germline V gene (reference sequence). V was clipped by 4 bases and J by 3 bases, with 18 bases between them. CDR3 amino acids: CASSSHLEAVDTEAFF. The DNA for the CDR3 is TGTGCCAGCAGCTCGCACCTGGAAGCCGTTGACACTGAAGCTTTCTTT.

This rearrangement joins TRBV2 to TRBJ1-5; 9 positions match TRBD1. Germline CDR1 is SNHLY and CDR2 is FYNNEI. The CDR3 covers 18 residues. J was trimmed by 2 bases and V by 5 bases; bases with no gene match: 13. DNA for the CDR3: TGTGCCAGCAGTACGACCTCTACAGGGGGCGCGGGCAATCAGCCCCAGCATTTT. Translating gives CASSTTSTGGAGNQPQHF.

The chain carries TRBV6-5 and TRBJ1-2; no clear D gene. V dropped 0 bases and J dropped 4 bases, with 15 bases sitting between them. Germline CDR1 MNHEY, CDR2 SVGAGI. CDR3 length equals 16 residues. Written as DNA, the CDR3 is TGTGCCAGCAGTTACTCGGTTGTGACCTCAGGCTATGGCTACACCTTC. It codes for CASSYSVVTSGYGYTF.

The chain carries TRBV5-6 and TRBJ1-3; D might be TRBD1 (5 bases). Germline loops: CDR1 SGHDT, CDR2 YYEEEE. The germline V and J ends were trimmed by 0 bases and 0 bases, with 10 bases remaining between them. The CDR3 is 16 amino acids. This CDR3 reads CASSLATGSSGNTIYF. CDR3 coding DNA: TGTGCCAGCAGCTTGGCTACAGGATCCTCTGGAAACACCATATATTTT. The full variable domain, rest sourced from reference TRBV5-6 and TRBJ1-3, is DAGVTQSPTHLIKTRGQQVTLRCSPKSGHDTVSWYQQALGQGPQFIFQYYEEEERQRGNFPDRFSGHQFPNYSSELNVNALLLGDSALYLCASSLATGSSGNTIYFGEGSWLTVV.